This TCR beta chain was retrieved from a study of cytomegalovirus exposure and HLA in healthy donors. CDR3 length: 13 amino acids. CDR1 MNHNS and CDR2 SASEGT come from the germline V gene. The trim removed 11 bases at V and 5 bases at J, leaving 9 bases unmatched. As for this clone: Its specificity is unknown.

Findings and limits, study-wide: One variant, a missense change in DCLRE1C, was linked in a later analysis to TCR beta V- and J-gene trimming.

PCR amplification relied on 60 Vbeta primers (plus 13 Jbeta primers). Data came from immunoSEQ multiplex PCR; TCRdb stores just in-frame clones and leaves some out. The ten most abundant clones cover 2% to 2.5% of a sample with some 47,000 clones. This receptor was taken from a woman between 40 and 50 years old in good health and CMV-seronegative. The genes are TRBV6-1 and TRBJ1-2; 9 bases line up with TRBD1. The sequencing input was PBMCs. As DNA, the CDR3 is TGTGCCGCCCTGGGACAGGGTGTGTATGGCTACACCTTC. This sequence encodes CAALGQGVYGYTF.